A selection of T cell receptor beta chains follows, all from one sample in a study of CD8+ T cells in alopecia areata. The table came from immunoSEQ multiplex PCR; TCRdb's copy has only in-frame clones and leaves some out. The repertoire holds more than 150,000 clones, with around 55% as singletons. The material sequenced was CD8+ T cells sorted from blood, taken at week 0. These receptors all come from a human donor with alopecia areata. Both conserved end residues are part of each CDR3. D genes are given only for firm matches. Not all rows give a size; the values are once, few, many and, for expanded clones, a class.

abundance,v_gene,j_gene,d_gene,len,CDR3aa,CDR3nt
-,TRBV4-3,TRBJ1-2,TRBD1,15,CASSQDAGQTYGYTF,TGCGCCAGCAGCCAAGATGCGGGACAGACCTATGGCTACACCTTC
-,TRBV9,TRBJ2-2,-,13,CASSVGPTRELFF,TGTGCCAGCAGCGTAGGGCCAACAAGGGAGCTGTTTTTT
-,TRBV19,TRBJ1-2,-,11,CASSVPYGYTF,TGTGCCAGTAGTGTTCCCTATGGCTACACCTTC
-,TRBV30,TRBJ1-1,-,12,CAWSVGSAEAFF,TGTGCCTGGAGTGTAGGGTCCGCTGAAGCTTTCTTT
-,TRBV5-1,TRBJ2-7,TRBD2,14,CASSPGTSTLEQYF,TGCGCCAGCAGCCCCGGGACTAGTACCCTTGAGCAGTACTTC
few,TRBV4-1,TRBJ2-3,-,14,CASSPIRGPDTQYF,TGCGCCAGCAGCCCAATTCGGGGGCCAGATACGCAGTATTTT
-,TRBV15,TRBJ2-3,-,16,CATTRDSEGPTDTQYF,TGTGCCACCACCAGAGACTCAGAGGGCCCCACAGATACGCAGTATTTT
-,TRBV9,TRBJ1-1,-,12,CASSDHNTEAFF,TGTGCCAGCAGCGACCACAACACTGAAGCTTTCTTT
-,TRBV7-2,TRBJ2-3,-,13,CASSLTPAREQYF,TGTGCCAGCAGCTTAACCCCAGCCCGGGAGCAGTATTTT
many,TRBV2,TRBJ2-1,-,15,CASSASESSYNEQFF,TGTGCCAGCAGTGCAAGCGAGAGCTCCTACAATGAGCAGTTCTTC
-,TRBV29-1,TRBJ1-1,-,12,CSVEEGPFEAFF,TGCAGCGTTGAGGAGGGGCCCTTTGAAGCTTTCTTT
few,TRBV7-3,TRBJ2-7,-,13,CASSPGVDNEQYF,TGTGCCAGCAGTCCAGGGGTAGACAACGAGCAGTACTTC
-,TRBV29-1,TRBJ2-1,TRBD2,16,CSVEEMTGGTYNEQFF,TGCAGCGTTGAAGAGATGACGGGGGGGACCTACAATGAGCAGTTCTTC
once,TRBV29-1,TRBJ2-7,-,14,CSAESTGPYYEQYF,TGCAGCGCCGAATCAACCGGTCCCTACTACGAGCAGTACTTC
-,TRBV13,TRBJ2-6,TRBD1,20,CASSSPLGQGAGPGANVLTF,TGTGCCAGCAGTTCCCCTTTAGGACAGGGGGCTGGGCCTGGGGCCAACGTCCTGACTTTC
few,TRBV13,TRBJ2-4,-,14,CASSRAEAKNIQYF,TGTGCCAGCAGCCGAGCGGAAGCCAAAAACATTCAGTACTTC
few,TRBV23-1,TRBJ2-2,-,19,CASSQSLTTESLNTGELFF,TGCGCCAGCAGTCAATCCCTTACGACAGAGTCTTTGAACACCGGGGAGCTGTTTTTT
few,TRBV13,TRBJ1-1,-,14,CASSLTQGVSEAFF,TGTGCCAGCAGCTTAACACAGGGTGTCTCTGAAGCTTTCTTT
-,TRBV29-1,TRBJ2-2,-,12,CSVEGGTGELFF,TGCAGCGTTGAGGGGGGAACCGGGGAGCTGTTTTTT
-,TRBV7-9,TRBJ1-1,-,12,CASSSGYTEAFF,TGTGCCAGCAGCTCAGGATACACTGAAGCTTTCTTT
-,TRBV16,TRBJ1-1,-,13,CASSRQLVTEAFF,TGTGCCAGCAGTCGCCAATTGGTCACTGAAGCTTTCTTT
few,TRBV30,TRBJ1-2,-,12,CAFQTGSHGYTF,TGTGCCTTCCAGACTGGGAGCCATGGCTACACCTTC
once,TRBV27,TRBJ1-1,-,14,CASSLLWGDTEAFF,TGTGCCAGCAGTTTATTGTGGGGGGATACTGAAGCTTTCTTT
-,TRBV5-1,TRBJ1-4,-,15,CASSLVDGANEKLFF,TGCGCCAGCAGCTTGGTAGACGGAGCAAATGAAAAACTGTTTTTT
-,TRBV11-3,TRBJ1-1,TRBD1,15,CASRYSRGIHTEAFF,TGTGCCAGCAGATACTCCAGGGGGATACACACTGAAGCTTTCTTT
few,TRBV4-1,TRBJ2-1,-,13,CASSQVGDNEQFF,TGCGCCAGCAGCCAAGTGGGCGATAATGAGCAGTTCTTC
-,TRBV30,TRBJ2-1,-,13,CAWTHGSDNEQFF,TGTGCCTGGACCCACGGATCGGACAATGAGCAGTTCTTC
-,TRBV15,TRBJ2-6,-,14,CATKRGSGANVLTF,TGTGCCACCAAAAGGGGGTCAGGGGCCAACGTCCTGACTTTC
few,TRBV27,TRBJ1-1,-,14,CASSLRQSNTEAFF,TGTGCCAGCAGTCTACGACAGTCCAACACTGAAGCTTTCTTT
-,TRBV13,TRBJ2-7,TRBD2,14,CASSPGRAAHEQYF,TGTGCCAGCAGCCCGGGGAGGGCCGCCCACGAGCAGTACTTC
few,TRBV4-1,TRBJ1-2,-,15,CASSQVAAGNYGYTF,TGCGCCAGCAGCCAAGTAGCCGCCGGGAACTATGGCTACACCTTC
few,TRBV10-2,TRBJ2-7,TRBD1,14,CASSDPGQGYEQYF,TGCGCCAGCAGTGACCCGGGACAGGGTTACGAGCAGTACTTC
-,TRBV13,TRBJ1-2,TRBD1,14,CASSNGQGKDGYTF,TGTGCCAGCAGCAACGGACAGGGGAAGGATGGCTACACCTTC
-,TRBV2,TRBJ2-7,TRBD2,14,CASQPSGGASEQYF,TGTGCCAGCCAGCCTAGCGGGGGGGCCAGCGAGCAGTACTTC
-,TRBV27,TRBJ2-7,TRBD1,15,CASSLSDRGNYEQYF,TGTGCCAGCAGTTTATCGGACAGGGGAAACTACGAGCAGTACTTC
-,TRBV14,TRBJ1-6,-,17,CASSQDLGSSYNSPLHF,TGTGCCAGCAGCCAAGATCTGGGCAGCTCCTATAATTCACCCCTCCACTTT
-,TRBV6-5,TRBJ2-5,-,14,CASSYSRQKETQYF,TGTGCCAGCAGTTACTCCCGACAGAAAGAGACCCAGTACTTC
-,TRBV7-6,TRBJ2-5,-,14,CASSQLAGQETQYF,TGTGCCAGCAGCCAGCTGGCGGGGCAAGAGACCCAGTACTTC
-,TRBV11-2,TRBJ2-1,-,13,CASSLVSLIEQFF,TGTGCCAGCAGCTTGGTAAGCCTAATCGAGCAGTTCTTC
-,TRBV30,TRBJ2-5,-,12,CAWSAIDETQYF,TGTGCCTGGAGTGCCATAGACGAGACCCAGTACTTC
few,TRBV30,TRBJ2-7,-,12,CAWSVGKDEQYF,TGTGCCTGGAGTGTGGGTAAGGACGAGCAGTACTTC
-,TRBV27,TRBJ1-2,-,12,CASATGGRGYTF,TGTGCCAGTGCTACTGGGGGTAGAGGCTACACCTTC
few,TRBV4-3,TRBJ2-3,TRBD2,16,CASSQGAGGQTDTQYF,TGCGCCAGCAGCCAAGGAGCGGGGGGGCAAACAGATACGCAGTATTTT
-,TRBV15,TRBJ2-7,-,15,CATSRDRSPAAEQYF,TGTGCCACCAGCAGAGATAGGTCCCCCGCTGCCGAGCAGTACTTC